Here is one T cell receptor (beta chain) with its context. A J-beta primer mix and a sample-barcoded 5' primer were used in a second PCR of roughly 6 to 11 cycles. Every sample gave at least 2.5 million paired-end reads containing CDR3. TCRdb ran MiXCR on the 5' RACE reads and lists one entry per CDR3 protein. In the table there are fewer than 800,000 distinct CDR3 sequences, around 25% of which are singletons. A minimum of 7 million PBMCs was isolated per sample. V was trimmed by 6 bases and J by 5 bases, leaving 18 bases between them. The V gene's germline CDR1 is ENHRY and CDR2 SYGVKD. The CDR3 spans 15 residues. The sample comes from a study of blood T cells in healthy people across ages. These sequences were also reported in another study, on T cells of mothers and their children. As that study records: Related mother-child pairs showed slightly, non-significantly higher overlap than unrelated pairs.

Sequenced sample: blood. The clonotype comes from a boy younger than 18 in good health. V usage is TRBV10-3 and J usage is TRBJ2-3; no definite D call. This CDR3 is CAISPTLPVVDTQYF. For the CDR3, the DNA is TGTGCCATCAGCCCAACCCTCCCGGTCGTAGATACGCAGTATTTT.